These T cell receptor beta chains were read from a single sample in a study of cytomegalovirus exposure and HLA in healthy donors. Measured with immunoSEQ multiplex PCR; TCRdb has only the in-frame clones, and not every one. The sample yields around 35,000 clones, about 67% seen once. The sequenced sample was PBMCs. The receptor set was obtained from a young man in good health and CMV-seronegative. CDR3s include the opening cysteine and the closing phenylalanine or tryptophan. D genes are given only for firm matches. Clone size is shown for a subset of rows, as once, few, many or a class of expanded clone.

v_call: TRBV7-9
d_call: TRBD1
j_call: TRBJ2-7
clone_size: once
cdr3_nt: TGTGCCAGCATCCCGCCGGGGACAGGGGTCAGCGAGCAGTACTTC
cdr3_aa: CASIPPGTGVSEQYF

v_call: TRBV6-1
d_call: .
j_call: TRBJ2-7
clone_size: .
cdr3_nt: TGTGCCAGCAGTGAAGCGGTTTTAGGGACATCCAGCAGCCACGAGCAGTACTTC
cdr3_aa: CASSEAVLGTSSSHEQYF

v_call: TRBV7-2
d_call: .
j_call: TRBJ2-7
clone_size: .
cdr3_nt: TGTGCCAGCAGCTTAGCCCTTACGGCAGGGGCAGGGTCCTACGAGCAGTACTTC
cdr3_aa: CASSLALTAGAGSYEQYF

v_call: TRBV30
d_call: .
j_call: TRBJ1-5
clone_size: few
cdr3_nt: TGTGCCTGGAGTCGGGATAGCAATCAGCCCCAGCATTTT
cdr3_aa: CAWSRDSNQPQHF

v_call: TRBV27
d_call: TRBD1
j_call: TRBJ2-2
clone_size: few
cdr3_nt: TGTGCCAGCAGTCTTAGTCAGGGGGCGGTCGGGGAGCTGTTTTTT
cdr3_aa: CASSLSQGAVGELFF

v_call: TRBV2
d_call: .
j_call: TRBJ2-5
clone_size: .
cdr3_nt: TGTGCCAGCACGCGGGCTGGAGTACAAGAGACCCAGTACTTC
cdr3_aa: CASTRAGVQETQYF

v_call: TRBV5-6
d_call: TRBD1
j_call: TRBJ2-1
clone_size: .
cdr3_nt: TGTGCCAGCAGCTTAAGGGACAGGGTTTCCTACAATGAGCAGTTCTTC
cdr3_aa: CASSLRDRVSYNEQFF

v_call: TRBV5-5
d_call: .
j_call: TRBJ1-2
clone_size: .
cdr3_nt: TGTGCCAGCAGCTTGGAAGGGACAACTAACTATGGCTACACCTTC
cdr3_aa: CASSLEGTTNYGYTF

v_call: TRBV5-4
d_call: TRBD1
j_call: TRBJ1-2
clone_size: .
cdr3_nt: TGTGCCAGCAGCGATCGGGACAGGGAGTTTGCTGGCTACACCTTC
cdr3_aa: CASSDRDREFAGYTF

v_call: TRBV2
d_call: TRBD1
j_call: TRBJ1-1
clone_size: .
cdr3_nt: TGTGCCAGCAGGCGCCGCTGGCAGGGGGGAACTGAAGCTTTCTTT
cdr3_aa: CASRRRWQGGTEAFF

v_call: TRBV18
d_call: .
j_call: TRBJ1-1
clone_size: .
cdr3_nt: TGTGCCAGCTCACCGTGTGGGGCAGGGTGCGGTGCTTTCTTT
cdr3_aa: CASSPCGAGCGAFF